A few counts support the clone carrying this TCR beta chain. Its antigen remains unidentified. These data originate in a study of CD8+ T cells in alopecia areata. The CDR3 consists of 15 residues. V dropped 0 bases and J dropped 1 base, with 11 bases sitting between them. CDR1 SGHRS and CDR2 YFSETQ come from the germline V gene. General study results and limits: Besides other cells, scalp samples also yield sequences of resident alphabeta T cells from normal skin. Clonality exceeded that of normal scalp in lesional scalp, most notably in alopecia totalis/universalis.

Isolated RNA was reverse transcribed into cDNA used as the sequencing template. The repertoire was sequenced with immunoSEQ multiplex PCR; TCRdb's copy has only in-frame clones and lacks some. The table records 110,000 to 150,000 clones, less than 75% of them present only once. The clonotype was recovered from a human donor in good health. Sequenced input: CD8+ T cells sorted from blood. The rearrangement uses TRBV5-1 and TRBJ2-7; TRBD1 is a possible D gene (6 bases). CDR3 bases: TGCGCCAGCAGCTTGGACAGGGAAGGGTCCTACGAGCAGTACTTC. It codes for CASSLDREGSYEQYF.